Following are 10 T cell receptor beta chains from one sample sequenced in a study of shared clonotypes between healthy human individuals. Clones were sequenced by immunoSEQ multiplex PCR, and TCRdb holds only the in-frame ones, with some missing. The sample holds roughly 500,000 clones, around 79% seen once. Input material: PBMCs. The receptor set was obtained from a middle-aged woman in good health. Some clones in this sample may be carry-over from other donors' samples.

This clone was found a few times. The chain recombines TRBV18 with TRBJ2-1, with 8 bases lining up with TRBD2. The CDR3 sequence is 14 residues long. Trimming removed 2 bases from V and 7 bases from J; junction bases left unmatched: 4. Germline V lookup: CDR1 KGHSH, CDR2 LQKENI. The CDR3 DNA reads TGTGCCAGCTCACCAGCCGCGGGGGGTAATGAGCAGTTCTTC. Translation: CASSPAAGGNEQFF.

The CDR3 bases are TGCAGCGTTGAAGGAGTCCCAGCGGGAGAGGCTGATACGCAGTATTTT. Its protein product is CSVEGVPAGEADTQYF. The chain joins TRBV29-1 to TRBJ2-3; TRBD2 aligns across 8 bases. Per the germline V gene, CDR1 is SQVTM and CDR2 is ANQGSEA. V shed 1 base, J shed 6 bases, and the junction held 12 bases outside the gene matches. The CDR3 is made up of 16 amino acids.

This clone is a singleton in its sample. V and J are TRBV6-1 and TRBJ2-2; perhaps TRBD2 as D (5 bases). The germline gives CDR1 MNHNS, CDR2 SASEGT. V dropped 2 bases and J dropped 1 base, with 11 bases sitting between them. This CDR3 has 16 amino acids. Here the CDR3 DNA reads TGTGCCAGCAGTGAATCAGGACGGGGGAACACCGGGGAGCTGTTTTTT. This sequence encodes CASSESGRGNTGELFF.

As to this clone: Other DNA sequences within the sample encode an identical CDR3. V is TRBV15 and J is TRBJ2-7, with D perhaps given as TRBD1 or TRBD2 (5 bases each). Trimming stripped 0 bases from V and 0 bases from J, with 6 bases between. The germline gives CDR1 LNHNV, CDR2 YYDKDF (reference sequence). CDR3 length: 14 residues. The DNA of the CDR3 is TGTGCCACCAGCAGAGAGGGGGTCTCCTACGAGCAGTACTTC. Translated: CATSREGVSYEQYF.

The J gene is TRBJ2-1, the V gene TRBV4-2, with 10 bases matching TRBD2. Trimming removed 3 bases from V and 5 bases from J; junction bases left unmatched: 7. The CDR3 length is 16 residues. The germline V gene encodes CDR1 LGHNA and CDR2 YNFKEQ. The CDR3 region is CASSHLLAGPNNEQFF. The CDR3 region has the DNA TGTGCCAGCAGCCACCTACTAGCGGGACCGAACAATGAGCAGTTCTTC.

The chain has TRBV5-1 and TRBJ2-1; D is undetermined. This CDR3 is 15 amino acids long. Germline V gene sequence: CDR1 SGHRS, CDR2 YFSETQ. The V and J ends lost 0 bases and 1 base respectively, with 8 bases between them. The CDR3 loop is CASSLEMRSYNEQFF. CDR3 bases: TGCGCCAGCAGCTTGGAAATGAGATCCTACAATGAGCAGTTCTTC.

V and J are TRBV27 and TRBJ2-1; 8 bases agree with TRBD2. In germline, CDR1 is MNHEY, CDR2 SMNVEV (reference sequence). The CDR3 totals 16 residues. The V segment lost 1 base and the J segment 8 bases; nucleotides outside the gene matches: 10. CDR3 loop: CASSLFGLAGGHEQFF. Here the CDR3 DNA reads TGTGCCAGCAGTTTATTCGGACTAGCCGGAGGGCATGAGCAGTTCTTC.

The rearrangement joins TRBV11-2 to TRBJ1-3; no clear D. This CDR3 spans 14 amino acids. V was pared by 5 bases and J by 0 bases, with 8 bases between. Germline V gene sequence: CDR1 SGHAT, CDR2 FQNNGV. CDR3 sequence: CASSPLRSGNTIYF. Written as DNA, the CDR3 is TGTGCCAGCAGCCCGTTACGCTCTGGAAACACCATATATTTT. Together with reference TRBV11-2 and TRBJ1-3, the CDR3 gives the full variable domain: EAGVAQSPRYKIIEKRQSVAFWCNPISGHATLYWYQQILGQGPKLLIQFQNNGVVDDSQLPKDRFSAERLKGVDSTLKIQPAKLEDSAVYLCASSPLRSGNTIYFGEGSWLTVV.

The gene calls are TRBV28 and TRBJ2-7; D call uncertain. In germline, CDR1 is MDHEN, CDR2 SYDVKM. Deletions cut 3 bases from V and 4 bases from J, with 13 bases between. This CDR3 comprises 14 residues. The CDR3 spells CASSLVTPPYEQYF. In nucleotides, the CDR3 is TGTGCCAGCAGTTTGGTGACTCCCCCATACGAGCAGTACTTC.

The chain combines TRBV7-2 with TRBJ2-5; no definite D call. Per the germline V gene, CDR1 is SGHTA and CDR2 is FQGNSA. The V gene lost 1 base and the J gene lost 3 bases, with 12 bases spanning the gap. The CDR3 has 15 residues. In nucleotides, the CDR3 is TGTGCCAGCAGCTTAGGTCTCCAGCATGAAGAGACCCAGTACTTC. It specifies CASSLGLQHEETQYF.